The 5 T cell receptor beta chains reported below all come from one sample, sequenced in a study of shared clonotypes between healthy human individuals. TCRdb's table, derived via immunoSEQ multiplex PCR, lists solely in-frame clones and lacks some. The sample yields 650,000 to 800,000 clones, approximately 72% seen once. Input material: memory CD4+ T cells sorted from blood. This sample's subset: CD45RA-negative fraction. These receptors originate from a woman aged 25 to 39 in good health.

The V and J genes are TRBV18 and TRBJ2-7; TRBD1 matches 11 bases. Trimming at V came to 6 bases and at J to 4 bases, leaving 14 bases not matched to a gene. CDR1 is KGHSH and CDR2 is LQKENI in the germline V gene. The CDR3 has 17 amino acids. This CDR3 reads CASSYTTLGTGGYEQYF. The DNA of the CDR3 is TGTGCCAGCTCCTACACCACCCTCGGGACAGGGGGATACGAGCAGTACTTC.

This clone was detected only a few times. In DNA, the CDR3 is TGTGCCAGCAGGGCGGCGGCGCGGACCCAGCATTTT. It translates to CASRAAARTQHF. The chain joins TRBV28 to TRBJ1-5, with D unclear. The V end lost 6 bases, the J end lost 11 bases, and 14 bases lay between the germline ends. The CDR3 has 12 amino acids. Germline V gives CDR1 MDHEN, CDR2 SYDVKM. Variable domain in full (rest from reference TRBV28 and TRBJ1-5): DVKVTQSSRYLVKRTGEKVFLECVQDMDHENMFWYRQDPGLGLRLIYFSYDVKMKEKGDIPEGYSVSREKKERFSLILESASTNQTSMYLCASRAAARTQHFGDGTRLSIL.

A word on this clone: Distinct nucleotide sequences in the sample also encode this CDR3. The gene calls are TRBV6-5 and TRBJ2-7; 10 bases agree with TRBD2. Germline assignment: CDR1 MNHEY and CDR2 SVGAGI. The CDR3 has 15 residues. Trimming at V came to 5 bases and at J to 3 bases, leaving 7 bases not matched to a gene. As DNA, the CDR3 is TGTGCCAGCAGTCGTGGACTAGCGGACTACTACGAGCAGTACTTC. Protein product: CASSRGLADYYEQYF.

The gene calls are TRBV6-1 and TRBJ2-5; TRBD2 agrees at 14 bases. The end of the DNA fits TRBJ2-7 better, so the J call may be wrong. Germline CDR1 and CDR2: MNHNS and SASEGT. There are 15 residues in the CDR3. CDR3 nucleotide sequence: TGTGCCAGCAGTGAGGGGACTAGCGGGAGCAACGAGCAGTACTTC. This encodes CASSEGTSGSNEQYF.

This chain uses TRBV4-2 with TRBJ2-3; D is ambiguous. Germline-derived CDR1 and CDR2 are LGHNA and YNFKEQ. The CDR3 is made up of 16 amino acids. V lost 1 base, J lost 0 bases, and 11 bases lay in between. CDR3 nucleotides: TGTGCCAGCAGCCAAGTAGGCATCTCTAGCACAGATACGCAGTATTTT. It codes for CASSQVGISSTDTQYF.